The rows below give T cell receptor beta chains drawn from one sample of a study of T cells after yellow fever vaccination. TCRdb reanalysed the 5' RACE reads using MiXCR and keeps one entry per CDR3 protein. This table holds more than 25,000 distinct CDR3 sequences, approximately 6% found once. The sample was PBMCs, either bulk or a sorted T-cell subset (CD4+, CD8+, memory, or dextramer-sorted; not recorded which), taken on the day of the yellow fever booster vaccination. The receptors stem from a man aged 25 to 40 who received the YFV17D yellow fever vaccine. CDR3s include the opening cysteine and the closing phenylalanine or tryptophan. The D gene is left open where the match is weak. Expanded clones get a size class; other rows say once, few or many, or leave the size out.

clone size,V gene,D gene,J gene,CDR3 DNA,CDR3 protein
many,TRBV25-1,.,TRBJ1-6,TGTGCCAGCAGTGAGGGGGGCCGTTCACCCCTCCACTTT,CASSEGGRSPLHF
.,TRBV7-9,TRBD2,TRBJ2-1,TGTGCCAGCAGCTTGACTAGCTGGGGGCAGTTCTTC,CASSLTSWGQFF
many,TRBV28,TRBD1,TRBJ1-1,TGTGCCTCTGTGGGGGGACAGGGGGCCTTTTTT,CASVGGQGAFF
many,TRBV5-1,.,TRBJ1-2,TGCGCCAGCAGCTTGCAGGGAGGTTTAGCTAACTATGGCTACACCTTC,CASSLQGGLANYGYTF
many,TRBV2,.,TRBJ2-4,TGTGCCAGCAGCCCGGGACCCTCGAGGGACATTCAGTACTTC,CASSPGPSRDIQYF
many,TRBV20-1,.,TRBJ1-2,TGCAGTGCCACCAGCGGCTTTTATGGCTACACCTTC,CSATSGFYGYTF
many,TRBV29-1,.,TRBJ2-4,TGCAGCGTTGGGGCGACCGACACAAACATTCAGTACTTC,CSVGATDTNIQYF
many,TRBV2,TRBD1,TRBJ2-7,TGTGCCAGCACCCGGGACAGGGTACCTCGGGAGCAGTACTTC,CASTRDRVPREQYF
many,TRBV29-1,TRBD1,TRBJ2-1,TGCAGCGTTGAAACAGGGGGAGAAGCATTATACAATGAGCAGTTCTTC,CSVETGGEALYNEQFF
many,TRBV24-1,TRBD2,TRBJ2-5,TGTGCCACGGGACTAGCGGCACAAGAGACCCAGTACTTC,CATGLAAQETQYF
.,TRBV10-3,.,TRBJ2-2,TGTGCCATCAGGGAGGCCGGGGAGCTGTTTTTT,CAIREAGELFF
many,TRBV20-1,.,TRBJ2-3,TGCAGTGCTAGTCAGGGGTCCACAGATACGCAGTATTTT,CSASQGSTDTQYF